The 16 T cell receptor beta chains listed next were all sequenced from one sample in a study of blood T cell repertoires in COVID-19. Clones were sequenced by immunoSEQ multiplex PCR, and TCRdb holds only the in-frame ones, with some missing. This table holds around 73,000 clones, about 79% found once. The sample consisted of peripheral blood. The receptors here all came from an older woman with acute or convalescent COVID-19.

The chain employs TRBV10-2 and TRBJ2-5; the match to TRBD2 covers 10 bases. Germline V CDR1 and CDR2: WSHSY, SAAADI. The CDR3 sequence is 17 residues long. V was clipped by 7 bases and J by 0 bases; unmatched bases: 11. The CDR3 here is CASTEKHLAGDQETQYF. DNA of the CDR3: TGCGCCAGCACTGAAAAACACCTAGCGGGAGACCAAGAGACCCAGTACTTC.

The V call is TRBV30, the J call TRBJ1-1; tentative D call: TRBD1 (6 bases). Germline values: CDR1 GTSNPN, CDR2 SVGIG (reference sequence). CDR3 size: 15 residues. V lost 0 bases and J 5 bases, leaving 16 bases between the germline ends. The CDR3 sequence is CAWSVRTVVGTEAFF. The CDR3 nucleotides are TGTGCCTGGAGTGTACGGACAGTCGTGGGTACTGAAGCTTTCTTT.

The chain is built from TRBV7-6 and TRBJ2-3; 9 positions match TRBD1. The junction had 14 bases not matched to a gene; V was cut back by 3 bases and J by 7 bases. This CDR3 comprises 17 residues. Germline CDR1 is SGHVS and CDR2 is FNYEAQ. CDR3 in amino acids: CASSFTTGQGFINTQYF. The CDR3, as DNA: TGTGCCAGCAGCTTCACCACTGGACAGGGGTTCATTAATACGCAGTATTTT.

The CDR3 loop reads CASSVFLSGEQFF. The CDR3 nucleotides are TGTGCCAGCAGCGTTTTCCTCTCCGGTGAGCAGTTCTTC. The chain couples TRBV9 to TRBJ2-1; D not certain. The CDR3 contains 13 residues. The V end was cut by 2 bases, the J end by 9 bases, with 12 bases between. Germline CDR1 is SGDLS and CDR2 is YYNGEE.

The chain recombines TRBV29-1 with TRBJ2-2, with a tentative D call TRBD1 (6 bases). V gave up 6 bases and J gave up 6 bases, with 17 bases separating them. CDR1 SQVTM and CDR2 ANQGSEA come from the germline V gene. This CDR3 region has 14 residues. This chain's CDR3 is CSVGKRRGSGELFF. In DNA form, the CDR3 reads TGCAGCGTGGGGAAACGCAGGGGTTCCGGGGAGCTGTTTTTT.

CDR3 region: CATGGLAGNEQFF. The CDR3 coding sequence is TGTGCCACCGGGGGACTAGCGGGTAATGAGCAGTTCTTC. The rearrangement uses TRBV24-1 and TRBJ2-1; 12 nucleotides match TRBD2. The germline V gene encodes CDR1 KGHDR and CDR2 SFDVKD. This CDR3 region has 13 residues. Trimming took 9 bases from V and 7 from J; bases not matched to a gene: 3.

V is TRBV19 and J is TRBJ2-3, with 8 bases that match TRBD2. Losses at the gene ends were 0 bases for V and 3 bases for J; bases not matched to a gene: 5. In germline, CDR1 is LNHDA, CDR2 SQIVND (reference sequence). This CDR3 has 16 amino acids. For the CDR3, the DNA is TGTGCCAGTAGTATAGATCACCGGGAGGGGACAGATACGCAGTATTTT. It specifies CASSIDHREGTDTQYF.

The chain combines TRBV5-1 with TRBJ1-3, with 7 bases lining up with TRBD1. Germline assignment: CDR1 SGHRS and CDR2 YFSETQ. The CDR3 is made up of 14 amino acids. Losses at the gene ends were 4 bases for V and 1 base for J; bases not matched to a gene: 2. The CDR3 DNA is TGCGCCAGCAGCCCGACAGGGTCTGGAAACACCATATATTTT. Encoded protein: CASSPTGSGNTIYF.

The CDR3 reads CASSGTGDSPLHF. The CDR3 coding sequence is TGTGCCAGTTCCGGGACAGGAGATTCACCCCTCCACTTT. The chain carries TRBV19 and TRBJ1-6; 8 bases are a match to TRBD1. V trimming: 8 bases; J trimming: 8 bases; junction bases outside the gene matches: 5. CDR1 LNHDA and CDR2 SQIVND come from the germline V gene (reference sequence). The CDR3 loop spans 13 amino acids.

The V call is TRBV11-2, the J call TRBJ2-1, with TRBD2 identical over 7 bases. Germline loops: CDR1 SGHAT, CDR2 FQNNGV. J gave up 6 bases and V 3 bases, and 5 bases lay outside the gene matches. The CDR3 length is 14 residues. The CDR3 here is CASSLWTSPNEQFF. In DNA form, the CDR3 reads TGTGCCAGCAGCTTGTGGACTAGTCCCAATGAGCAGTTCTTC.

This chain joins TRBV5-1 and TRBJ1-1; the match to TRBD1 covers 11 bases. The germline gives CDR1 SGHRS, CDR2 YFSETQ. The CDR3 loop spans 16 amino acids. After removal of 0 bases from V and 4 bases from J, the junction contained 5 bases not matched to a gene. CDR3 sequence (DNA): TGCGCCAGCAGCTTGGGGACAGGGGGCTTGGGCACTGAAGCTTTCTTT. It specifies CASSLGTGGLGTEAFF.

The chain combines TRBV5-1 with TRBJ1-4; the match to TRBD1 covers 10 bases. In germline, CDR1 is SGHRS, CDR2 YFSETQ. With 5 bases clipped from V and 10 bases from J, the junction kept 8 bases outside the gene matches. This CDR3 has 14 residues. The CDR3 loop is CASRPGTGVGKLFF. The CDR3 nucleotides read TGCGCCAGCAGACCCGGGACAGGGGTTGGAAAACTGTTTTTT. Full variable domain (missing parts from reference TRBV5-1 and TRBJ1-4): KAGVTQTPRYLIKTRGQQVTLSCSPISGHRSVSWYQQTPGQGLQFLFEYFSETQRNKGNFPGRFSGRQFSNSRSEMNVSTLELGDSALYLCASRPGTGVGKLFFGSGTQLSVL.

This clone occurred a few times. V gene TRBV24-1 combines with J gene TRBJ1-2; D not resolved. The germline gives CDR1 KGHDR, CDR2 SFDVKD. Trimming left V 7 bases short and J 5 bases short, with 13 bases between. CDR3 length: 13 residues. CDR3 bases: TGTGCCACCAGCCGGGGTAGTCCTTATGGCTACACCTTC. This codes for CATSRGSPYGYTF.

This chain links TRBV3-1 (or the pseudogene TRBV3-2) with TRBJ2-4; possible D gene TRBD2, 6 bases. Trimming took 2 bases from V and 2 from J, leaving 10 bases between them. Germline-derived CDR1 and CDR2 are LGHDT and YNNKEL (reference sequence). CDR3 length: 15 residues. CDR3 coding DNA: TGTGCCAGCAGCCAAAGCGGGCGGTCCAAAAACATTCAGTACTTC. It encodes CASSQSGRSKNIQYF.

In nucleotides, the CDR3 is TGTGCCAGCAGCTTAGATTGGGGGGATGGCTACACCTTC. Amino acid sequence: CASSLDWGDGYTF. The V gene is TRBV7-6, the J gene TRBJ1-2; D perhaps matches TRBD1 (5 bases). V was trimmed by 1 base and J by 6 bases, leaving 9 bases between them. The CDR3 consists of 13 residues. The germline CDR1 and CDR2 sequences are SGHVS and FNYEAQ.

This chain uses TRBV7-9 with TRBJ2-7; 8 nucleotides agree with TRBD1. V shed 5 bases, J shed 3 bases, and the junction held 15 bases outside the gene matches. This CDR3 comprises 17 residues. Germline CDR1 reads SEHNR; CDR2 reads FQNEAQ (reference sequence). DNA for the CDR3: TGTGCCAGCAGCCAGGGCAGGGGGCGTACAGTTCTCTACGAGCAGTACTTC. Encoded protein: CASSQGRGRTVLYEQYF.